A single sample gave rise to the 16 T cell receptor beta chains below, sequenced in a study of shared clonotypes between healthy human individuals. The assay was immunoSEQ multiplex PCR, and TCRdb's table has in-frame clones only and misses some. The repertoire holds around 1,000,000 clones, approximately 80% seen once, with 0.89% in the top ten. Input material: memory CD4+ T cells from PBMCs. Subset meaning: CD45RA-negative fraction. The receptors shown here come from a man aged 18 to 30 in good health. Some clones in this sample may be carry-over from other donors' samples.

This chain connects TRBV2 to TRBJ1-5, with D possibly matching TRBD1 (5 bases). V dropped 7 bases and J dropped 4 bases, with 8 bases sitting between them. Germline loops: CDR1 SNHLY, CDR2 FYNNEI. The CDR3 runs to 12 residues. This CDR3 is CASTDSNQPQHF. CDR3 in DNA: TGTGCCAGCACAGACAGTAATCAGCCCCAGCATTTT. Using reference TRBV2 and TRBJ1-5 for the parts outside the CDR3, the full variable domain is EPEVTQTPSHQVTQMGQEVILRCVPISNHLYFYWYRQILGQKVEFLVSFYNNEISEKSEIFDDQFSVERPDGSNFTLKIRSTKLEDSAMYFCASTDSNQPQHFGDGTRLSIL.

The chain couples TRBV15 to TRBJ1-3; no clear D gene. V lost 0 bases to trimming and J lost 2 bases, with 5 bases between them. CDR1 and CDR2 from the germline V gene are LNHNV and YYDKDF (reference sequence). The CDR3 length is 14 residues. The CDR3 DNA is TGTGCCACCAGCAGAGATGCGGCTGGAAACACCATATATTTT. It translates to CATSRDAAGNTIYF.

The CDR3 protein is CASSTRTGSGANVLTF. The CDR3 DNA reads TGTGCCAGCAGCACTCGGACAGGCTCGGGGGCCAACGTCCTGACTTTC. The V and J genes are TRBV9 and TRBJ2-6, with 7 bases matching TRBD1. This CDR3 contains 16 residues. The V gene end was trimmed by 4 bases and the J gene end by 4 bases; junction bases not matched to a gene: 8. In germline, CDR1 is SGDLS, CDR2 YYNGEE.

Note on this clone: Other DNA sequences from this sample encode an identical CDR3 as well. The chain carries TRBV27 and TRBJ1-2; maybe TRBD1 (5 bases). The germline gives CDR1 MNHEY, CDR2 SMNVEV (reference sequence). The CDR3 spans 15 residues. Trimming stripped 2 bases from V and 0 bases from J, with 10 bases between. CDR3 amino acids: CASSLRDRPNYGYTF. As DNA, the CDR3 is TGTGCCAGCAGTTTAAGAGACAGACCTAACTATGGCTACACCTTC.

The rearrangement uses TRBV5-1 and TRBJ2-7, with TRBD1 matching 9 bases. V shed 8 bases and J 3 bases; nucleotides not matched to a gene: 6. The CDR3 loop spans 13 amino acids. Germline lookup yields CDR1 SGHRS and CDR2 YFSETQ. The CDR3 DNA reads TGCGCCAGTCCGGACAGGGGCGGCTACGAGCAGTACTTC. It encodes CASPDRGGYEQYF.

The rearrangement joins TRBV18 to TRBJ1-2, with TRBD1 matching over 8 bases. Germline V gene lookup returns CDR1 KGHSH and CDR2 LQKENI. The CDR3 totals 14 residues. The V segment lost 5 bases and the J segment 6 bases; nucleotides outside the gene matches: 8. The CDR3 loop reads CASSFGQGEDGYTF. DNA for the CDR3: TGTGCCAGCTCATTCGGACAGGGTGAAGATGGCTACACCTTC.

The CDR3, as DNA: TGCGCCAGCAGGTTACAGAATTCACCCCTCCACTTT. It is translated as CASRLQNSPLHF. J is TRBJ1-6 and V is TRBV5-1, with unresolved D. The germline V gene has CDR1 SGHRS and CDR2 YFSETQ. This CDR3 contains 12 residues. Between the trimmed V and J ends, which lost 5 bases and 7 bases, there was a span of 7 bases.

This sequence joins TRBV7-9 and TRBJ1-2, with 9 bases that match TRBD1. Germline CDR1 reads SEHNR; CDR2 reads FQNEAQ (reference sequence). V dropped 5 bases and J dropped 4; count of bases not matched to a gene: 14. CDR3 length equals 17 residues. CDR3 residues: CASSKTGGAFRSYGYTF. The CDR3 bases are TGTGCCAGCAGCAAAACAGGGGGCGCGTTCAGGTCCTATGGCTACACCTTC.

The gene calls are TRBV2 and TRBJ2-7, with 8 bases aligning to TRBD1. CDR1 and CDR2 (germline): SNHLY, FYNNEI. The CDR3 covers 13 residues. J lost 4 bases, V lost 6 bases, and 5 bases had no gene match. The CDR3 reads CASREDRVYEQYF. DNA of the CDR3: TGTGCCAGCAGGGAGGACAGGGTGTACGAGCAGTACTTC.

The chain has TRBV7-2 and TRBJ1-3, with a weak D call TRBD1 (5 bases). The CDR3 has 14 amino acids. V lost 2 bases to trimming and J lost 4 bases, with 9 bases between them. The germline gives CDR1 SGHTA, CDR2 FQGNSA. CDR3 nucleotides: TGTGCCAGCAGCTTAAATGGGGCCGGAAACACCATATATTTT. Translated: CASSLNGAGNTIYF.

V gene TRBV11-1 combines with J gene TRBJ2-6; D remains unclear. This CDR3 spans 17 amino acids. In germline, CDR1 is SGHAT, CDR2 FQDESV (reference sequence). The V end lost 5 bases, the J end lost 0 bases, and 14 bases lay between the germline ends. The CDR3 protein is CASSLMGLGSGANVLTF. The DNA for the CDR3 is TGTGCCAGCAGCCTAATGGGCCTTGGCTCTGGGGCCAACGTCCTGACTTTC.

The CDR3 protein is CASYTEGAGDEQYF. The CDR3 nucleotides are TGTGCCAGCTACACGGAGGGGGCTGGGGACGAGCAGTACTTC. The chain combines TRBV6-6 with TRBJ2-7; D is perhaps TRBD1 (7 bases). CDR1 is MNHNY and CDR2 is SVGAGI in the germline V gene (reference sequence). V was clipped by 8 bases and J by 5 bases, with 19 bases between them. The CDR3 sequence is 14 residues long.

Of note for this clone: Possible read error: a much larger clone is one base away. The V and J genes are TRBV7-2 and TRBJ2-1; D gene uncertain. V lost 3 bases, J lost 6 bases, and 0 bases lay in between. The germline V gene encodes CDR1 SGHTA and CDR2 FQGNSA. This CDR3 contains 10 residues. The CDR3 DNA sequence: TGTGCCAGCAGCTTCAATGAGCAGTTCTTC. It yields the protein CASSFNEQFF.

The count of this clone is one. This rearrangement joins TRBV30 to TRBJ2-5, with D unresolved. This CDR3 contains 12 residues. Per the germline V gene, CDR1 is GTSNPN and CDR2 is SVGIG (reference sequence). Trimming removed 0 bases from V and 5 bases from J, with 7 bases in between. CDR3 coding DNA: TGTGCCTGGAGTGTAGTTGTGGAGACCCAGTACTTC. This codes for CAWSVVVETQYF.

The chain carries TRBV9 and TRBJ1-3, with unresolved D. CDR3 length equals 15 residues. V shed 4 bases and J shed 3 bases, with 14 bases lying between them. Germline CDR1 and CDR2: SGDLS and YYNGEE. The CDR3 DNA follows: TGTGCCAGCAGCAATGGGGAGCGCGATGGAAACACCATATATTTT. Amino acids: CASSNGERDGNTIYF.

The V gene is TRBV7-2, the J gene TRBJ1-3, with D possibly being TRBD1 (6 bases). CDR3 size: 14 residues. The germline gives CDR1 SGHTA, CDR2 FQGNSA. The germline V and J ends were trimmed by 3 bases and 4 bases, with 10 bases remaining between them. This chain's CDR3 is CASSFGTLGNTIYF. CDR3 sequence (DNA): TGTGCCAGCAGCTTTGGGACACTAGGAAACACCATATATTTT. The full variable domain, its missing parts supplied by reference TRBV7-2 and TRBJ1-3, is GAGVSQSPSNKVTEKGKDVELRCDPISGHTALYWYRQSLGQGLEFLIYFQGNSAPDKSGLPSDRFSAERTGGSVSTLTIQRTQQEDSAVYLCASSFGTLGNTIYFGEGSWLTVV.